These 22 T cell receptor beta chains were sequenced from one sample in a study of OX40 agonist ivuxolimab in advanced cancers. Sequencing used immunoSEQ multiplex PCR; TCRdb keeps in-frame clones, though not all of them. The sample shows 110,000 or so clones, approximately 89% of them seen only once. The source material was CD4+ or CD8+ T cells sorted from blood, sampled in a trial of the OX40 agonist ivuxolimab. These receptors all stem from an adult with an advanced solid tumor such as melanoma, head and neck, liver or kidney cancer.

Written as DNA, the CDR3 is TGTGCCAGCAGCCACGACGGTCGCTCTGGAAACACCATATATTTT. It yields the protein CASSHDGRSGNTIYF. The rearrangement uses TRBV7-9 and TRBJ1-3; no clear D gene. Germline values: CDR1 SEHNR, CDR2 FQNEAQ (reference sequence). This CDR3 has 15 amino acids. Trimming took off 5 bases at V and 0 bases at J, with 11 bases between the two ends.

V and J are TRBV9 and TRBJ2-1, with D maybe TRBD2 (6 bases). Trimming cost V 4 bases and J 7 bases, with 12 bases left between them. This CDR3 is built from 13 residues. Germline V gene lookup returns CDR1 SGDLS and CDR2 YYNGEE. The CDR3 DNA reads as TGTGCCAGCAGCTTACTAGCCGGGAATGAGCAGTTCTTC. This encodes CASSLLAGNEQFF.

This chain links TRBV6-5 with TRBJ1-2; TRBD1 matches at 9 bases. This CDR3 has 13 residues. J was trimmed by 4 bases and V by 4 bases; bases with no gene match: 1. Germline CDR1 MNHEY, CDR2 SVGAGI. The CDR3 bases are TGTGCCAGCAGTTGGGACAGGGTCTATGGCTACACCTTC. Translation: CASSWDRVYGYTF.

This chain uses TRBV7-9 with TRBJ1-1; no reliable D call. The germline CDR1 and CDR2 sequences are SEHNR and FQNEAQ (reference sequence). The CDR3 covers 15 residues. V lost 5 bases and J 3 bases, leaving 16 bases between the germline ends. Here the CDR3 reads CASSANRGGYTEAFF. CDR3 nucleotides: TGTGCCAGCAGCGCAAACCGCGGAGGGTACACTGAAGCTTTCTTT.

V and J are TRBV30 and TRBJ1-5; D possibly corresponds to TRBD1 (5 bases). The length of the CDR3 is 15 residues. Germline CDR1 and CDR2: GTSNPN and SVGIG (reference sequence). Trimming stripped 2 bases from V and 6 bases from J, with 17 bases between. The DNA for the CDR3 is TGTGCCTGGAGTTCCCCCCCAGGGATCAGTCAGCCCCAGCATTTT. The encoded protein is CAWSSPPGISQPQHF.

The rearrangement joins TRBV27 to TRBJ2-7; 15 nucleotides match TRBD2. This CDR3 comprises 17 residues. V shed 4 bases, J shed 6 bases, and the junction held 10 bases outside the gene matches. Germline CDR1 is MNHEY and CDR2 is SMNVEV (reference sequence). DNA of the CDR3: TGTGCCAGCAGTTCCTCGCGGACTAGCGGGAGGGTCTCCGAGCAGTACTTC. Its protein product is CASSSSRTSGRVSEQYF.

The chain recombines TRBV14 with TRBJ2-5; D is possibly TRBD1 (7 bases). From germline, CDR1 is SGHDN and CDR2 FVKESK. Trimming stripped 8 bases from V and 5 bases from J, with 15 bases between. The CDR3 runs 13 residues. CDR3 in amino acids: CASPGGPEETQYF. For the CDR3, the DNA is TGTGCCAGCCCAGGGGGGCCTGAGGAGACCCAGTACTTC.

This chain's CDR3 is CASSPQGGLGGTDTQYF. CDR3 coding DNA: TGTGCCAGCTCACCGCAAGGGGGACTAGGGGGCACAGATACGCAGTATTTT. The rearrangement joins TRBV18 to TRBJ2-3, with 8 bases aligning to TRBD2. Per germline, CDR1 KGHSH and CDR2 LQKENI. There are 17 residues in the CDR3. The trim removed 3 bases at V and 1 base at J, leaving 9 bases unmatched.

The rearrangement joins TRBV5-4 to TRBJ1-1; D is perhaps TRBD1 (6 bases). The CDR3 sequence is 15 residues long. Germline CDR1 is SGHNT and CDR2 is YYREEE (reference sequence). The V end lost 4 bases, the J end lost 6 bases, and 19 bases lay between the germline ends. CDR3 amino acids: CASSLAFLGASEAFF. For the CDR3, the DNA is TGTGCCAGCAGCCTGGCGTTTTTGGGGGCCTCTGAAGCTTTCTTT.

The chain recombines TRBV7-8 with TRBJ2-5; D gene unclear. Germline V lookup: CDR1 SGHVS, CDR2 FQNEAQ. Trimming stripped 5 bases from V and 6 bases from J, with 10 bases between. CDR3 length: 12 residues. The CDR3 DNA follows: TGTGCCAGCAGCCCCGTCGCCCAGACCCAGTACTTC. Residues: CASSPVAQTQYF.

The chain joins TRBV30 to TRBJ1-3, with D uncertain. In germline, CDR1 is GTSNPN, CDR2 SVGIG (reference sequence). The V end lost 0 bases, the J end lost 6 bases, and 3 bases lay between the germline ends. The CDR3 covers 11 residues. The CDR3, as DNA: TGTGCCTGGAGTGTCCCAAACACCATATATTTT. It encodes CAWSVPNTIYF.

The chain combines TRBV19 with TRBJ2-3; maybe TRBD1 (6 bases). CDR1 and CDR2 from the germline V gene are LNHDA and SQIVND (reference sequence). The CDR3 spans 16 residues. V was shortened by 5 bases and J by 2 bases, with 17 bases between the two germline ends. The CDR3 loop is CASSPDSLTITDTQYF. The CDR3 DNA follows: TGTGCCAGTAGTCCGGACAGTTTAACGATCACAGATACGCAGTATTTT.

The chain joins TRBV9 to TRBJ2-3; D is tentatively TRBD1 or TRBD2 (7 bases each). Germline-derived CDR1 and CDR2 are SGDLS and YYNGEE. V was shortened by 0 bases and J by 0 bases, with 20 bases between the two germline ends. This CDR3 comprises 19 residues. The CDR3 reads CASSVDPGGGGPSTDTQYF. Here the CDR3 DNA reads TGTGCCAGCAGCGTAGACCCAGGGGGGGGCGGTCCAAGCACAGATACGCAGTATTTT. The full variable domain, rest sourced from reference TRBV9 and TRBJ2-3, is DSGVTQTPKHLITATGQRVTLRCSPRSGDLSVYWYQQSLDQGLQFLIQYYNGEERAKGNILERFSAQQFPDLHSELNLSSLELGDSALYFCASSVDPGGGGPSTDTQYFGPGTRLTVL.

The chain is built from TRBV27 and TRBJ2-7, with 8 bases matching TRBD1. This CDR3 spans 15 amino acids. Trimming cost V 3 bases and J 1 base; bases outside gene matches: 5. Germline CDR1 MNHEY, CDR2 SMNVEV (reference sequence). For the CDR3, the DNA is TGTGCCAGCAGTTTTCAGGGGGCAAAGTCCTACGAGCAGTACTTC. This translates into CASSFQGAKSYEQYF.

The CDR3 coding sequence is TGTGCCCCCCCGAGTTTTGAGTCCGGAGCTTTCTTT. Encoded protein: CAPPSFESGAFF. The chain recombines TRBV19 with TRBJ1-1; D unclear. The germline gives CDR1 LNHDA, CDR2 SQIVND (reference sequence). The length of the CDR3 is 12 residues. V lost 11 bases and J 10 bases, leaving 20 bases between the germline ends.

The rearrangement links TRBV4-2 to TRBJ2-1; TRBD2 aligns across 12 bases. The CDR3 totals 20 residues. Germline V gives CDR1 LGHNA, CDR2 YNFKEQ. The V segment lost 0 bases and the J segment 4 bases; nucleotides outside the gene matches: 13. CDR3 in DNA: TGTGCCAGCAGCCAAGATCAGTCGCTAGCGGGGGGGTCCCGTTACAATGAGCAGTTCTTC. Protein sequence: CASSQDQSLAGGSRYNEQFF.

V is TRBV15 and J is TRBJ1-5; TRBD1 might be the D (5 bases). The germline gives CDR1 LNHNV, CDR2 YYDKDF (reference sequence). V lost 0 bases, J lost 0 bases, and 15 bases lay in between. CDR3 length: 18 residues. CDR3 region: CATSREGLRGYSNQPQHF. For the CDR3, the DNA is TGTGCCACCAGCAGAGAGGGCCTAAGGGGTTATAGCAATCAGCCCCAGCATTTT.

This clone was counted a single time. V usage is TRBV7-3 and J usage is TRBJ2-1; 8 positions match TRBD2. CDR3 size: 15 residues. J gave up 2 bases and V 4 bases, and 4 bases lay outside the gene matches. From germline, CDR1 is SGHTA and CDR2 FQGTGA. The CDR3 here is CASSSTSGAYNEQFF. The CDR3 DNA follows: TGTGCCAGCAGCTCAACTAGCGGTGCCTACAATGAGCAGTTCTTC.

The chain recombines TRBV5-1 with TRBJ2-7, with 10 bases that match TRBD1. Trimming cost V 3 bases and J 2 bases; bases outside gene matches: 2. The V gene's germline CDR1 is SGHRS and CDR2 YFSETQ. This CDR3 is built from 14 residues. CDR3: CASSSGTGAYEQYF. As DNA, the CDR3 is TGCGCCAGCAGCTCCGGGACAGGGGCCTACGAGCAGTACTTC.

The chain links TRBV30 to TRBJ1-6; no clear D gene. CDR1 and CDR2 (germline): GTSNPN, SVGIG (reference sequence). V dropped 5 bases and J dropped 9 bases, with 11 bases sitting between them. This CDR3 has 12 residues. The CDR3 here is CAWGTWSSPLHF. The CDR3 DNA reads TGTGCCTGGGGCACTTGGAGTTCACCCCTCCACTTT.

This clone was counted between two and nine times. This chain joins TRBV11-3 and TRBJ2-7; TRBD1 agrees at 11 bases. The V segment lost 5 bases and the J segment 3 bases; nucleotides outside the gene matches: 3. The germline gives CDR1 SGHNT, CDR2 YENEEA. The CDR3 consists of 14 residues. CDR3 nucleotide sequence: TGTGCCAGCAGCCCCGGGACAGGGGGCTACGAGCAGTACTTC. Translated: CASSPGTGGYEQYF.

The chain joins TRBV6-6 to TRBJ1-2; D possibly corresponds to TRBD1 (5 bases). V was pared by 8 bases and J by 3 bases, with 16 bases between. Looked up from germline, CDR1 is MNHNY and CDR2 is SVGAGI (reference sequence). The CDR3 spans 14 residues. The CDR3 nucleotides are TGTGCCAGCGGCCGCCCCCAGGGTCACTATGGCTACACCTTC. This sequence encodes CASGRPQGHYGYTF.